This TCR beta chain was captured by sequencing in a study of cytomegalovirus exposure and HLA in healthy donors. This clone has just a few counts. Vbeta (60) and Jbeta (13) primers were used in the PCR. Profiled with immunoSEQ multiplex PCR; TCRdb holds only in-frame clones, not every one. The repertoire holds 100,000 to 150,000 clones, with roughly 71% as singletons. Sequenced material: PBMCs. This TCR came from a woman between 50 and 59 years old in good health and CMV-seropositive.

The CDR3, as DNA: TGTGCTAGTGGTTTTGGATCAGGGGAAGGAGAGACCCAGTACTTC. Protein sequence: CASGFGSGEGETQYF. The chain is built from TRBV12-5 and TRBJ2-5; possibly TRBD1 for D (6 bases). This CDR3 region has 15 residues. V lost 3 bases to trimming and J lost 4 bases, with 15 bases between them. CDR1 is LGHNT, CDR2 FRNRAP, per germline. The full variable domain, completed using reference TRBV12-5 and TRBJ2-5, is DARVTQTPRHKVTEMGQEVTMRCQPILGHNTVFWYRQTMMQGLELLAYFRNRAPLDDSGMPKDRFSAEMPDATLATLKIQPSEPRDSAVYFCASGFGSGEGETQYFGPGTRLLVL.